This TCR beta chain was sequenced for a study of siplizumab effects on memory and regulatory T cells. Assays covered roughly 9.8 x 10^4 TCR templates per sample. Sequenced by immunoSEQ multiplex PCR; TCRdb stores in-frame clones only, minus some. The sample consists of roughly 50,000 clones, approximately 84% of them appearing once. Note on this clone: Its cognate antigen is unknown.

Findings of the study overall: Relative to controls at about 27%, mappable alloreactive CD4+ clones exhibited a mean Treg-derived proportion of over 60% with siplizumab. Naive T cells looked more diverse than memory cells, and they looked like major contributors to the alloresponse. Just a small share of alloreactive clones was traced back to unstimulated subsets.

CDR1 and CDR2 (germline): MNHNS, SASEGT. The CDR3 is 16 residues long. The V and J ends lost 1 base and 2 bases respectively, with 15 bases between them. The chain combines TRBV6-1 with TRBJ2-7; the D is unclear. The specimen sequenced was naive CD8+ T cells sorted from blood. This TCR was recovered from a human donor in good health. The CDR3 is CASSEVIPHGAYEQYF. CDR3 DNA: TGTGCCAGCAGTGAAGTGATCCCCCACGGCGCCTACGAGCAGTACTTC.